These 13 T cell receptor beta chains were all obtained from the same sample, sequenced in a study of spatial heterogeneity in lung cancer. Time point specified: sample taken at primary tumor resection. Tumor, nontumor lung or frozen PBMC supplied whole RNA that was sequenced unsorted. TCRdb used MiXCR to reprocess the 5' RACE reads, holding one entry per CDR3 protein. Here the sample spans approximately 12,000 distinct CDR3 sequences, approximately 6.2% being singletons. Sequencing used normal lung tissue next to the tumor, obtained at surgery. The receptors originated from a male donor with early-stage non-small cell lung cancer.

This clonotype was seen repeatedly, ten times or more. The V gene is TRBV20-1, the J gene TRBJ2-3; unclear D gene. In germline, CDR1 is DFQATT, CDR2 SNEGSKA (reference sequence). The ends were cut back, 6 bases at V and 0 bases at J, with 16 bases in the middle. This CDR3 has 15 amino acids. DNA of the CDR3: TGCAGTGCCCCCGGGCCAGAAGGGAGCACAGATACGCAGTATTTT. As protein: CSAPGPEGSTDTQYF.

This clonotype was seen repeatedly, ten times or more. The CDR3 DNA sequence: TGTGCCAGCAGTGACCCGGGACTAGCGGGAGGTCTAAGAGAGCAGTACTTC. Protein: CASSDPGLAGGLREQYF. The V and J genes are TRBV25-1 and TRBJ2-7, with TRBD2 identical over 15 bases. The junction had 10 bases not matched to a gene; V was cut back by 3 bases and J by 7 bases. CDR3 length equals 17 residues. Germline loops: CDR1 MGHDK, CDR2 SYGVNS.

This clonotype was recorded many times. CDR3 residues: CASSLRDRGKKLFF. The CDR3, as DNA: TGTGCCAGCAGCTTAAGGGACAGGGGGAAAAAACTGTTTTTT. This chain joins TRBV7-8 and TRBJ1-4; 11 bases are a match to TRBD1. Germline V gene sequence: CDR1 SGHVS, CDR2 FQNEAQ. The CDR3 totals 14 residues. V trimming: 2 bases; J trimming: 9 bases; junction bases outside the gene matches: 2.

This clonotype occurred a few times. This sequence joins TRBV29-1 and TRBJ2-7; D uncertain. The CDR3 has 11 amino acids. Per germline, CDR1 SQVTM and CDR2 ANQGSEA. V was pared by 4 bases and J by 3 bases, with 7 bases between. The CDR3 here is CSVGNGYEQYF. CDR3 bases: TGCAGCGTTGGGAACGGCTACGAGCAGTACTTC.

In this sample, this clonotype is medium-sized (0.01 to 0.1%). DNA for the CDR3: TGTGCCAGCAGGCAGGACGGAGAGACCCAGTACTTC. Its translation: CASRQDGETQYF. V usage is TRBV6-2 or TRBV6-3 and J usage is TRBJ2-5; D uncertain. Germline CDR1 reads MNHEY; CDR2 reads SVGEGT. CDR3 length: 12 residues. Trimming took 6 bases from V and 4 from J, leaving 9 bases between them.

This clonotype was counted only a few times. The CDR3 nucleotides read TGTGCCAGCAGTTACAGGGAAAGGTACACTGAAGCTTTCTTT. Its protein product is CASSYRERYTEAFF. J is TRBJ1-1 and V is TRBV7-2; TRBD1 might be the D (6 bases). This CDR3 spans 14 amino acids. With 6 bases removed from V and 3 bases from J, the gap between germline ends came to 14 bases. The germline V gene encodes CDR1 SGHTA and CDR2 FQGNSA.

This clonotype was seen more than once but under ten times. The V gene is TRBV29-1, the J gene TRBJ2-3, with 10 bases that match TRBD2. V was pared by 3 bases and J by 1 base, with 1 base of the junction left unmatched. This CDR3 is built from 14 residues. Germline CDR1 SQVTM, CDR2 ANQGSEA. CDR3 DNA: TGCAGCGTTGACAGCGGGAGGGGCACAGATACGCAGTATTTT. This encodes CSVDSGRGTDTQYF.

The rearrangement joins TRBV10-3 to TRBJ2-7; D not resolved. V was cut by 4 bases and J by 7 bases, with 11 bases left in between. The CDR3 has 12 residues. CDR1 and CDR2 from the germline V gene are ENHRY and SYGVKD. CDR3 DNA: TGTGCCATCAGTGCTGTAACCCTAGAGCAGTACTTC. Amino acids: CAISAVTLEQYF.

At least ten counts were recorded for this clonotype. V gene TRBV11-2 combines with J gene TRBJ1-4; D not certain. The CDR3 runs 18 residues. Germline V lookup: CDR1 SGHAT, CDR2 FQNNGV. V was pared by 4 bases and J by 3 bases, with 21 bases between. The CDR3 region is CASSSPHGVRGANEKLFF. In DNA, the CDR3 is TGTGCCAGCAGCTCTCCCCACGGGGTACGGGGAGCTAATGAAAAACTGTTTTTT.

This clonotype has ten or more counts. This CDR3 is CASSQSPEGEQFF. CDR3 in DNA: TGCGCCAGCAGTCAATCACCCGAGGGTGAGCAGTTCTTC. V and J are TRBV23-1 and TRBJ2-1; D is possibly TRBD2 (5 bases). TRBV23-1 is labeled an ORF, and its function is uncertain. V lost 0 bases and J lost 9, with 9 bases in between. The CDR3 consists of 13 residues.

This clonotype was observed at least ten times. The chain uses TRBV11-2 and TRBJ2-2; TRBD1 matches at 9 bases. After removal of 5 bases from V and 4 bases from J, the junction contained 5 bases not matched to a gene. The length of the CDR3 is 15 residues. CDR1 is SGHAT, CDR2 FQNNGV, per germline. The CDR3 loop reads CASSAGQGGTGELFF. For the CDR3, the DNA is TGTGCCAGCAGCGCGGGACAGGGCGGCACCGGGGAGCTGTTTTTT.

In its sample, this clonotype was seen many times. The gene calls are TRBV6-2 or TRBV6-3 and TRBJ2-3; TRBD1 matches at 11 bases. Germline assignment: CDR1 MNHEY and CDR2 SVGEGT. J was trimmed by 7 bases and V by 6 bases; bases with no gene match: 6. The CDR3 is 14 residues long. CDR3 loop: CASRSGTGGNTQYF. CDR3 nucleotides: TGTGCCAGCAGATCCGGGACAGGGGGGAATACGCAGTATTTT.

This clonotype was found many times. The chain joins TRBV5-1 to TRBJ2-1, with TRBD1 as a possible D gene (5 bases). Germline V gene data show CDR1 as SGHRS and CDR2 as YFSETQ. CDR3 length: 12 amino acids. The ends were cut back, 7 bases at V and 6 bases at J, with 11 bases in the middle. The CDR3 sequence: CASARGSNEQFF. For the CDR3, the DNA is TGCGCCAGCGCTAGGGGTTCCAATGAGCAGTTCTTC.